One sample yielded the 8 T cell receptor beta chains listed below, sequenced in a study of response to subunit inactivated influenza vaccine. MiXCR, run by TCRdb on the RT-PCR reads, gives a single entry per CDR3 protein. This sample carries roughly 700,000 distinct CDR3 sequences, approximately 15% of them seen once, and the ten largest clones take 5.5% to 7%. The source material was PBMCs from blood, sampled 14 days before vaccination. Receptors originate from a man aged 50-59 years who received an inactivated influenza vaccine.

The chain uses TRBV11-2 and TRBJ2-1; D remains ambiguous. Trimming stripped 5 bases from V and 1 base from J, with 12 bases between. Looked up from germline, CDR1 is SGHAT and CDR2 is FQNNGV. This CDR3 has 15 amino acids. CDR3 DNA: TGTGCCAGCAGCCCAGAGATACATTCCTACAATGAGCAGTTCTTC. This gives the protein CASSPEIHSYNEQFF.

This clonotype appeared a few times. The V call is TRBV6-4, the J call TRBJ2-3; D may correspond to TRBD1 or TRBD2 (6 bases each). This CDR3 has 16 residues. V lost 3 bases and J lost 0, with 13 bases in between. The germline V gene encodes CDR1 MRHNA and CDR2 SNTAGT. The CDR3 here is CASSERGVGSTDTQYF. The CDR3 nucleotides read TGTGCCAGCAGTGAGAGGGGGGTTGGAAGCACAGATACGCAGTATTTT.

The CDR3 reads CASSERGWNNEQFF. The CDR3 DNA is TGTGCCAGCAGTGAACGAGGATGGAACAATGAGCAGTTCTTC. The chain joins TRBV25-1 to TRBJ2-1, with D uncertain. Looked up from germline, CDR1 is MGHDK and CDR2 is SYGVNS. V dropped 2 bases and J dropped 5 bases, with 10 bases sitting between them. CDR3 length equals 14 residues.

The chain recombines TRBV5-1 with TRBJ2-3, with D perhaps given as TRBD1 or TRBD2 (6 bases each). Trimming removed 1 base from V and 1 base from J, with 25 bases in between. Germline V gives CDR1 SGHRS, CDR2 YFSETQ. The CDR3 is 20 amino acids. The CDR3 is CASSLWLSNSAGGRTDTQYF. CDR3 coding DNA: TGCGCCAGCAGCTTGTGGCTTTCGAACAGTGCCGGGGGCCGCACAGATACGCAGTATTTT.

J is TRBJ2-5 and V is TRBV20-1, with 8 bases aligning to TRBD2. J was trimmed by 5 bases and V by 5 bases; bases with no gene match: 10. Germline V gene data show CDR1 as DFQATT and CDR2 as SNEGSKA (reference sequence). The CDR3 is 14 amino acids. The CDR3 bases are TGCAGTGCTTCCGGGACTAGGGTGGTTGAGACCCAGTACTTC. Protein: CSASGTRVVETQYF.

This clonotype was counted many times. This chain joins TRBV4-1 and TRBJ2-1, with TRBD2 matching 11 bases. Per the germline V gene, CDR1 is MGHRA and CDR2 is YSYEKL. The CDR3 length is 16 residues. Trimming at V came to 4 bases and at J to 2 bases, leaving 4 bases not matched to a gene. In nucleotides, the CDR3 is TGCGCCAGCAGCCCAGTAGCGGGGGGGCCCTACAATGAGCAGTTCTTC. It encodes CASSPVAGGPYNEQFF.

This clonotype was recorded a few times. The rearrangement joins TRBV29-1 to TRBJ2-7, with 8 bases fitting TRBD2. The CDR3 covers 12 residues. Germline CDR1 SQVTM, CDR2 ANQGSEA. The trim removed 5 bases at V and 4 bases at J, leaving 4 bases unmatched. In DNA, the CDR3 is TGCAGCGTTCGGGGGGGCCTGTACGAGCAGTACTTC. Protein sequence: CSVRGGLYEQYF.

The CDR3 protein is CASSLGGLAIVDEQFF. The CDR3 region has the DNA TGTGCCAGCAGCTTAGGAGGACTAGCGATCGTCGATGAGCAGTTCTTC. J is TRBJ2-1 and V is TRBV7-2, with TRBD2 matching over 9 bases. Germline-derived CDR1 and CDR2 are SGHTA and FQGNSA. The length of the CDR3 is 16 residues. V lost 1 base and J lost 8; bases outside the gene matches: 9.